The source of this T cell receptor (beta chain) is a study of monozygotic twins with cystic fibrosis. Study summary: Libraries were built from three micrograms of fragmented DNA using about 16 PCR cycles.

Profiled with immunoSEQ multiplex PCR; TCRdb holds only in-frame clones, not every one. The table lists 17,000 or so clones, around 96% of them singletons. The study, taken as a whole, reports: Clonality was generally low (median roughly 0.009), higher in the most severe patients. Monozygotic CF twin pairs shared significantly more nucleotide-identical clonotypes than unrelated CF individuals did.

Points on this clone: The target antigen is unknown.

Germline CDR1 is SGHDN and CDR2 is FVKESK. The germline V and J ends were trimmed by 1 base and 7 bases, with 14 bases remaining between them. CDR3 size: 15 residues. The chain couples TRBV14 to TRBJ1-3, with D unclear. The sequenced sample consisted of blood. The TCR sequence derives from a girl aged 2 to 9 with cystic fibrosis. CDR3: CASSQVWGARNTIYF. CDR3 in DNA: TGTGCCAGCAGCCAAGTTTGGGGAGCAAGGAACACCATATATTTT.